Each of the 27 T cell receptor beta chains below was sequenced from the same sample in a study of blood T cell repertoires in COVID-19. Sequencing used immunoSEQ multiplex PCR; TCRdb keeps in-frame clones, though not all of them. The sample includes about 250,000 clones, 86% of them seen just once. The source material was peripheral blood. These receptors came from a woman aged 30 to 39 with active or convalescent COVID-19.

The CDR3: CAWSSNYSPLHF. The CDR3 DNA reads TGTGCCTGGAGTTCGAACTATTCACCCCTCCACTTT. The chain is built from TRBV30 and TRBJ1-6, with D hard to call. With 2 bases removed from V and 8 bases from J, the gap between germline ends came to 7 bases. The CDR3 consists of 12 residues. Per germline, CDR1 GTSNPN and CDR2 SVGIG (reference sequence).

J is TRBJ2-2 and V is TRBV5-5, with D possibly being TRBD1 (6 bases). V was cut by 6 bases and J by 3 bases, with 9 bases left in between. Germline loops: CDR1 SGHKS, CDR2 YYEKEE (reference sequence). The CDR3 loop spans 13 amino acids. The CDR3 reads CASIQGYTGELFF. CDR3 bases: TGTGCCAGCATCCAGGGGTACACCGGGGAGCTGTTTTTT.

The CDR3 protein is CASSIRTGSNEQFF. CDR3 bases: TGTGCCAGTAGTATTCGGACAGGGTCGAATGAGCAGTTCTTC. This chain uses TRBV19 with TRBJ2-1; 8 positions match TRBD1. The V gene end was trimmed by 3 bases and the J gene end by 7 bases; junction bases not matched to a gene: 5. CDR1 LNHDA and CDR2 SQIVND come from the germline V gene (reference sequence). CDR3 size: 14 residues.

This clone was found once. One junction end disagrees with the germline gene, perhaps due to a read error. This chain links TRBV5-4 with TRBJ2-5; weak D call: TRBD2 (5 bases). Germline assignment: CDR1 SGHNT and CDR2 YYREEE (reference sequence). The CDR3 sequence is 12 residues long. CDR3 DNA: TGTGCCAGCAGCTTGCCCCGAGAGGAGGAGGACTTC. Translated, it gives CASSLPREEEDF.

The chain carries TRBV12-3 or TRBV12-4 and TRBJ1-2; possible D gene TRBD1, 5 bases. V lost 3 bases to trimming and J lost 8 bases, with 10 bases between them. This CDR3 spans 12 amino acids. CDR3 protein: CASSFGEGGYTF. As DNA, the CDR3 is TGTGCCAGCAGTTTCGGGGAGGGGGGCTACACCTTC.

As concerns this clone: Germline and junction disagree at one end, which may indicate a read error. This rearrangement joins TRBV15 to TRBJ1-5, with a weak D call TRBD1 (6 bases). CDR1 and CDR2 from the germline V gene are LNHNV and YYDKDF (reference sequence). This CDR3 is 13 amino acids long. CDR3 amino acids: CAASRGTHQPQHF. CDR3 sequence (DNA): TGTGCCGCCAGCAGGGGCACTCATCAGCCCCAGCATTTT.

The chain carries TRBV19 and TRBJ2-1, with 7 bases identical to TRBD2. The junction had 20 bases not matched to a gene; V was cut back by 1 base and J by 5 bases. The germline V gene encodes CDR1 LNHDA and CDR2 SQIVND (reference sequence). This CDR3 region has 20 residues. The CDR3 DNA is TGTGCCAGTAGTATAGTTCGGGAGAGAGAAGAGCGGGGAACCCACAATGAGCAGTTCTTC. Amino acids: CASSIVREREERGTHNEQFF.

The V and J genes are TRBV18 and TRBJ2-1; 7 bases are a match to TRBD1. Germline V gene sequence: CDR1 KGHSH, CDR2 LQKENI. V gave up 3 bases and J gave up 5 bases; unmatched junction bases: 10. The CDR3 contains 16 residues. CDR3 bases: TGTGCCAGCTCACCGTATCCGGGACAGCGAAACAATGAGCAGTTCTTC. Translation gives CASSPYPGQRNNEQFF.

The CDR3 region has the DNA TGTGCCAGCAGTCTTGATGCGGGGGAGGCTGGCTACACCTTC. Its translation: CASSLDAGEAGYTF. This sequence joins TRBV27 and TRBJ1-2; tentatively, D is TRBD1 (5 bases). The germline V and J ends were trimmed by 5 bases and 7 bases, with 17 bases remaining between them. The germline CDR1 and CDR2 sequences are MNHEY and SMNVEV (reference sequence). This CDR3 comprises 14 residues.

This clone was counted a few times. This chain joins TRBV7-9 and TRBJ1-1; 8 bases are shared with TRBD1. This CDR3 region has 13 residues. From germline, CDR1 is SEHNR and CDR2 FQNEAQ (reference sequence). J lost 4 bases, V lost 5 bases, and 3 bases had no gene match. CDR3 coding DNA: TGTGCCAGCAGCCATACAGGGGGCACTGAAGCTTTCTTT. Its translation: CASSHTGGTEAFF.

The chain has TRBV9 and TRBJ1-2; possible D gene TRBD1, 6 bases. The CDR3 is 16 residues long. Trimming shortened V by 4 bases and J by 0 bases, and 16 bases separated the two germline ends. Germline V CDR1 and CDR2: SGDLS, YYNGEE. The CDR3 spells CASSPLPTGSNYGYTF. In DNA form, the CDR3 reads TGTGCCAGCAGCCCACTACCGACAGGCTCTAACTATGGCTACACCTTC. Based on the CDR3 plus reference TRBV9 and TRBJ1-2, the full variable domain is DSGVTQTPKHLITATGQRVTLRCSPRSGDLSVYWYQQSLDQGLQFLIQYYNGEERAKGNILERFSAQQFPDLHSELNLSSLELGDSALYFCASSPLPTGSNYGYTFGSGTRLTVV.

The rearrangement uses TRBV19 and TRBJ2-5; 11 bases are a match to TRBD2. The CDR3 consists of 16 residues. V shed 4 bases and J 0 bases; nucleotides not matched to a gene: 4. Per germline, CDR1 LNHDA and CDR2 SQIVND (reference sequence). The CDR3 region has the DNA TGTGCCAGTAGTACCCGACTAGCGGGGCACCAAGAGACCCAGTACTTC. Protein: CASSTRLAGHQETQYF.

The J gene is TRBJ1-2, the V gene TRBV18; maybe TRBD1 (5 bases). The CDR3 extends over 13 amino acids. V was cut by 3 bases and J by 3 bases, with 8 bases left in between. Looked up from germline, CDR1 is KGHSH and CDR2 is LQKENI. The CDR3 protein is CASSPRRDYGYTF. The CDR3 region has the DNA TGTGCCAGCTCACCCCGCAGGGACTATGGCTACACCTTC.

The chain combines TRBV30 with TRBJ1-2; D might be TRBD1 (5 bases). The CDR3 has 17 amino acids. V lost 2 bases to trimming and J lost 2 bases, with 21 bases between them. Per the germline V gene, CDR1 is GTSNPN and CDR2 is SVGIG (reference sequence). CDR3 sequence (DNA): TGTGCCTGGAGTTTCGGGGGGGTCCCGGCAGAAAACTATGGCTACACCTTC. Protein: CAWSFGGVPAENYGYTF.

CDR3 nucleotide sequence: TGTGCCAGTAGTATAGATCCAGGGGGGATGGTGAGCAATCAGCCCCAGCATTTT. Its translation is CASSIDPGGMVSNQPQHF. J is TRBJ1-5 and V is TRBV19, with 7 bases matching TRBD1. Germline V lookup: CDR1 LNHDA, CDR2 SQIVND (reference sequence). The V gene end was trimmed by 0 bases and the J gene end by 1 base; junction bases not matched to a gene: 9. The CDR3 contains 18 residues.

The count of this clone is one. The chain joins TRBV5-5 to TRBJ1-1, with D maybe TRBD1 (6 bases). Germline V gene lookup returns CDR1 SGHKS and CDR2 YYEKEE (reference sequence). The CDR3 runs 17 residues. The V end was cut by 0 bases, the J end by 7 bases, with 22 bases between. The CDR3 here is CASSLAVSTGWFSEAFF. In DNA form, the CDR3 reads TGTGCCAGCAGCTTGGCAGTTAGCACAGGGTGGTTTAGTGAAGCTTTCTTT.

The chain joins TRBV7-2 to TRBJ1-2, with D hard to call. Looked up from germline, CDR1 is SGHTA and CDR2 is FQGNSA. Trimming pared 5 bases from V and 7 bases from J, leaving 11 bases between. This CDR3 contains 12 residues. The CDR3 region is CASSPDGGGYTF. CDR3 sequence (DNA): TGTGCCAGCAGCCCGGATGGCGGTGGCTACACCTTC.

The J gene is TRBJ1-2, the V gene TRBV6-2 or TRBV6-3, with 9 bases fitting TRBD1. The germline V gene has CDR1 MNHEY and CDR2 SVGEGT. This CDR3 is 14 amino acids long. The V segment lost 0 bases and the J segment 7 bases; nucleotides outside the gene matches: 3. The chain's CDR3 is CASSYSGTGIGYTF. CDR3 DNA: TGTGCCAGCAGTTACTCCGGGACAGGGATTGGCTACACCTTC.

This chain connects TRBV4-3 to TRBJ2-2, with 7 bases identical to TRBD1. The germline gives CDR1 LGHNA, CDR2 YSLEER. J was trimmed by 3 bases and V by 6 bases; bases with no gene match: 4. The CDR3 extends over 14 amino acids. The CDR3 region is CASRRDSYTGELFF. DNA of the CDR3: TGCGCCAGCAGGAGGGACAGTTACACCGGGGAGCTGTTTTTT.

The J gene is TRBJ2-7, the V gene TRBV7-2; D may be TRBD2 (6 bases). The ends were cut back, 1 base at V and 1 base at J, with 11 bases in the middle. CDR1 and CDR2 (germline): SGHTA, FQGNSA. The CDR3 extends over 15 amino acids. CDR3: CASSLGGGRSYEQYF. The CDR3 DNA sequence: TGTGCCAGCAGCTTAGGTGGGGGGAGATCCTACGAGCAGTACTTC.

The J gene is TRBJ2-7, the V gene TRBV30; the D gene is possibly TRBD1 (5 bases). Deletions cut 2 bases from V and 0 bases from J, with 8 bases between. This CDR3 has 13 residues. Germline assignment: CDR1 GTSNPN and CDR2 SVGIG (reference sequence). CDR3 nucleotides: TGTGCCTGGAGTATAGGGGCCTCCTACGAGCAGTACTTC. Amino acid sequence: CAWSIGASYEQYF.

The chain recombines TRBV11-3 with TRBJ1-1, with 9 nucleotides matching TRBD1. V was clipped by 5 bases and J by 8 bases; unmatched bases: 6. Germline V gene data show CDR1 as SGHNT and CDR2 as YENEEA. There are 13 residues in the CDR3. The CDR3 DNA reads TGTGCCAGCAGCCACAGAACAGGGGGCGAAGCTTTCTTT. It translates to CASSHRTGGEAFF.

The chain combines TRBV6-2 or TRBV6-3 with TRBJ2-2, with D possibly being TRBD1 (5 bases). Germline V gene sequence: CDR1 MNHEY, CDR2 SVGEGT. Trimming removed 3 bases at V and 6 bases at J, with 14 bases between. The CDR3 runs to 15 residues. This CDR3 reads CASSYSRVVPGELFF. For the CDR3, the DNA is TGTGCCAGCAGTTATTCCAGGGTGGTACCCGGGGAGCTGTTTTTT.

The chain carries TRBV4-1 and TRBJ1-3; no clear D. The CDR3 spans 17 residues. Germline assignment: CDR1 MGHRA and CDR2 YSYEKL. Trimming removed 0 bases from V and 0 bases from J, with 12 bases in between. The CDR3 reads CASSQELPRNSGNTIYF. CDR3 in DNA: TGCGCCAGCAGCCAAGAGTTGCCCAGGAACTCTGGAAACACCATATATTTT.

The chain has TRBV12-3 or TRBV12-4 and TRBJ2-7; D is possibly TRBD1 (6 bases). The CDR3 is 12 residues long. The V and J ends lost 4 bases and 5 bases respectively, with 9 bases between them. In DNA, the CDR3 is TGTGCCAGCAGTTCACAGGGAAACGAGCAGTACTTC. It translates to CASSSQGNEQYF.

V usage is TRBV21-1 and J usage is TRBJ1-1; TRBD1, the D gene given by the table, was not confirmed from the DNA. TRBV21-1 is an annotated pseudogene. The CDR3 runs 17 residues. The CDR3 DNA is TGTGCCAGCAGCGCCCGGGACAGGGGGCATTGGCTCACTGAAGCTTTCTTT. Translated: CASSARDRGHWLTEAFF.

The chain couples TRBV18 to TRBJ1-1, with TRBD1 as a possible D gene (6 bases). This CDR3 is built from 13 residues. The V end lost 4 bases, the J end lost 4 bases, and 10 bases lay between the germline ends. CDR1 KGHSH and CDR2 LQKENI come from the germline V gene. The CDR3: CASSRGLGTEAFF. The CDR3 coding sequence is TGTGCCAGCTCACGGGGGCTGGGCACTGAAGCTTTCTTT.